This T cell receptor beta chain originates from a study of cytomegalovirus exposure and HLA in healthy donors. About the study: HLA-typed donors were the source of approximately 85 million unique TCRs, which an early data release held.

Germline V lookup: CDR1 MDHEN, CDR2 SYDVKM. V shed 5 bases, J shed 0 bases, and the junction held 3 bases outside the gene matches. This CDR3 has 14 amino acids. The PCR used 60 Vbeta and 13 Jbeta primers. Sequencing used immunoSEQ multiplex PCR; TCRdb keeps in-frame clones, though not all of them. The data show 100,000 to 150,000 clones, with 73% seen just once and around 4.8% held by the top ten. The chain joins TRBV28 to TRBJ1-2, with 7 bases matching TRBD1. What was sequenced was PBMCs. The TCR was taken from a man between 60 and 75 years old in good health and CMV-seropositive. The CDR3 protein is CASSTGAANYGYTF. CDR3 nucleotide sequence: TGTGCCAGCAGTACAGGGGCGGCTAACTATGGCTACACCTTC.